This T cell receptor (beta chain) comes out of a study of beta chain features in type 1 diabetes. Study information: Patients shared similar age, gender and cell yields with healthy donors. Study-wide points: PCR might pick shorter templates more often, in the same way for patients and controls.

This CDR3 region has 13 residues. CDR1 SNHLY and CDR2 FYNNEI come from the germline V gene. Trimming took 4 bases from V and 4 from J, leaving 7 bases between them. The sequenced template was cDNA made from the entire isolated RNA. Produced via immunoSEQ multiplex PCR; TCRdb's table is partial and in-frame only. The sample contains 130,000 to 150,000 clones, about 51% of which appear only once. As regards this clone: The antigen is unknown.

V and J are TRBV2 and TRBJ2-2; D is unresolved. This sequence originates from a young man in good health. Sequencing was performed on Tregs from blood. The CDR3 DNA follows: TGTGCCAGCAGTGTGACTGTCACCGGGGAGCTGTTTTTT. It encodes CASSVTVTGELFF.